Below are 12 T cell receptor beta chains sequenced from a single sample in a study of blood T cell repertoires in COVID-19. Profiling relied on immunoSEQ multiplex PCR, and the TCRdb table lists in-frame clones only, not all of them. The table records 130,000 to 150,000 clones, approximately 88% of them present only once. The sample comprised peripheral blood. These receptors were obtained from a human donor in a cohort sampled during active COVID-19.

This chain joins TRBV19 and TRBJ2-5; weak D call: TRBD2 (5 bases). The CDR3 is made up of 13 amino acids. CDR1 LNHDA and CDR2 SQIVND come from the germline V gene (reference sequence). V lost 3 bases to trimming and J lost 4 bases, with 9 bases between them. CDR3 residues: CASSMLARETQYF. DNA of the CDR3: TGTGCCAGTAGTATGTTAGCGAGAGAGACCCAGTACTTC.

This clone has just a few counts. V usage is TRBV7-3 and J usage is TRBJ2-1; TRBD1 matches at 10 bases. The CDR3 sequence is 15 residues long. Germline trimming cut 2 bases from V and 9 bases from J; bases unmatched to any gene: 7. The V gene's germline CDR1 is SGHTA and CDR2 FQGTGA. Here the CDR3 DNA reads TGTGCCAGCAGCTTATCGGGACAGGGGAATAGTGAGCAGTTCTTC. The encoded protein is CASSLSGQGNSEQFF.

This clone was seen a single time. V gene TRBV20-1 combines with J gene TRBJ2-5; D not certain. Germline values: CDR1 DFQATT, CDR2 SNEGSKA (reference sequence). V lost 3 bases to trimming and J lost 1 base, with 18 bases between them. There are 16 residues in the CDR3. CDR3: CSASGLGRISQETQYF. The CDR3, as DNA: TGCAGTGCTAGTGGCCTAGGAAGAATTTCCCAAGAGACCCAGTACTTC.

This chain joins TRBV1 and TRBJ1-2. TRBV1 is termed a pseudogene. The CDR3 has 13 amino acids. CDR3 in amino acids: CTSSQDTGYGYTF. The CDR3 DNA reads as TGCACCAGCAGCCAAGATACGGGCTATGGCTACACCTTC.

In this sample, this clone turned up many times. The V and J genes are TRBV6-1 and TRBJ2-7, with 8 bases lining up with TRBD2. Germline loops: CDR1 MNHNS, CDR2 SASEGT. The J segment lost 7 bases and the V segment lost 1 base, leaving 6 bases of the junction unmatched. CDR3 size: 14 residues. Written as DNA, the CDR3 is TGTGCCAGCAGTGAAGGCGGGGGGCCGGGGGAGCAGTACTTC. Protein product: CASSEGGGPGEQYF.

The rearrangement links TRBV7-6 to TRBJ2-1; possibly TRBD2 for D (6 bases). V was shortened by 5 bases and J by 6 bases, with 23 bases between the two germline ends. Germline V lookup: CDR1 SGHVS, CDR2 FNYEAQ. The CDR3 length is 17 residues. The CDR3 protein is CASSTRRAGSLTNEQFF. CDR3 nucleotides: TGTGCCAGCAGCACCAGGAGGGCGGGGTCGCTAACCAATGAGCAGTTCTTC.

This clone has more than one count but fewer than ten. The genes are TRBV2 and TRBJ2-1; D ambiguous. The ends were cut back, 6 bases at V and 4 bases at J, with 25 bases in the middle. Germline CDR1 and CDR2: SNHLY and FYNNEI. This CDR3 comprises 18 residues. The CDR3 nucleotides read TGTGCCAGCAGCGATTCACTACGATGGATTAGCCTGTACAATGAGCAGTTCTTC. Translation: CASSDSLRWISLYNEQFF.

The chain has TRBV28 and TRBJ1-3; D might be TRBD1 (6 bases). Germline V gives CDR1 MDHEN, CDR2 SYDVKM. This CDR3 is 17 amino acids long. Trimming took 3 bases from V and 0 from J, leaving 15 bases between them. For the CDR3, the DNA is TGTGCCAGCAGTTTTGCGGGGGGCCCCTTCTCTGGAAACACCATATATTTT. Its translation is CASSFAGGPFSGNTIYF.

V usage is TRBV2 and J usage is TRBJ1-2; D uncertain. V lost 7 bases and J lost 4, with 10 bases in between. Germline V lookup: CDR1 SNHLY, CDR2 FYNNEI. This CDR3 is built from 12 residues. The CDR3 here is CASIRETYGYTF. CDR3 nucleotide sequence: TGTGCCAGCATCCGGGAAACCTATGGCTACACCTTC.

This clone was detected only once. J is TRBJ2-7 and V is TRBV9, with a weak D call TRBD2 (6 bases). V lost 2 bases, J lost 4 bases, and 16 bases lay in between. This CDR3 comprises 15 residues. Germline assignment: CDR1 SGDLS and CDR2 YYNGEE. The CDR3 nucleotides are TGTGCCAGCAGCGTCCTTATCCAGGAGGGATACGAGCAGTACGTC. Protein product: CASSVLIQEGYEQYV.

This rearrangement joins TRBV7-9 to TRBJ1-6; TRBD1 matches at 10 bases. V trimming: 5 bases; J trimming: 6 bases; junction bases outside the gene matches: 7. The CDR3 is 16 amino acids. Per the germline V gene, CDR1 is SEHNR and CDR2 is FQNEAQ (reference sequence). The CDR3 spells CASSPMGQGINSPLHF. The CDR3, as DNA: TGTGCCAGCAGCCCGATGGGACAGGGGATTAATTCACCCCTCCACTTT.

J is TRBJ1-2 and V is TRBV30; no firm D call. Germline V gene lookup returns CDR1 GTSNPN and CDR2 SVGIG (reference sequence). Between the trimmed V and J ends, which lost 0 bases and 6 bases, there was a span of 14 bases. This CDR3 spans 14 amino acids. CDR3 amino acids: CAWSVWELADGYTF. CDR3 nucleotides: TGTGCCTGGAGTGTCTGGGAGCTCGCTGATGGCTACACCTTC.